This is a list of T cell receptor beta chains from one sample in a study of somatic mutations in cytotoxic T cells in rheumatoid arthritis. Assay used: immunoSEQ multiplex PCR; TCRdb lists only in-frame clones, some missing. This table has fewer than 30,000 clones, more than 75% appearing once. Sample: CD8+ T cells sorted from blood. These receptor sequences come from a man aged 50-59 years in good health. Both conserved end residues are part of each CDR3. Each record gives: CDR3 length, J gene, clone size, D gene, V gene, CDR3 DNA, CDR3 protein. A D gene is named only where the DNA matches it firmly. Clone size is given for some rows only: seen once, a few or many times, or a class if the clone is expanded.

length: 15
J: TRBJ1-1
size: NA
D: NA
V: TRBV19
DNA: TGTGCCAGTAGAGACATACAGGGCATCGACGGTGAAGCTTTCTTT
CDR3: CASRDIQGIDGEAFF

length: 14
J: TRBJ1-1
size: few
D: NA
V: TRBV7-9
DNA: TGTGCCAGCAGCCCAGGGACGGTGGTTACTGAAGCTTTCTTT
CDR3: CASSPGTVVTEAFF

length: 14
J: TRBJ2-2
size: NA
D: NA
V: TRBV4-1
DNA: TGCGCCAGCAGCCAAGTGCAGAACACCGGGGAGCTGTTTTTT
CDR3: CASSQVQNTGELFF

length: 16
J: TRBJ2-5
size: NA
D: TRBD2
V: TRBV5-4
DNA: TGTGCCAGCAGCTTGGGTTTAGCGGGGGCACAAGAGACCCAGTACTTC
CDR3: CASSLGLAGAQETQYF

length: 12
J: TRBJ2-7
size: once
D: NA
V: TRBV25-1
DNA: TGTGCCAGCAGTGAGGTCCGGGCCGAGCAGTACTTC
CDR3: CASSEVRAEQYF

length: 16
J: TRBJ2-3
size: NA
D: TRBD2
V: TRBV27
DNA: TGTGCCAGCAGTTTGAAGGGCGGGAGGGCCGGAGATACGCAGTATTTT
CDR3: CASSLKGGRAGDTQYF

length: 13
J: TRBJ2-7
size: once
D: NA
V: TRBV27
DNA: TGTGCCAGCAGCTGGGGGGTCTGGGACGAGCAGTACTTC
CDR3: CASSWGVWDEQYF

length: 16
J: TRBJ2-5
size: NA
D: NA
V: TRBV4-1
DNA: TGCGCCAGCAGCCAAGATCAGGCTAGCGACGGAGAGACCCAGTACTTC
CDR3: CASSQDQASDGETQYF

length: 13
J: TRBJ1-1
size: NA
D: NA
V: TRBV2
DNA: TGTGCCAGCAGCCGCGACAGGAACACTGAAGCTTTCTTT
CDR3: CASSRDRNTEAFF

length: 16
J: TRBJ2-1
size: once
D: TRBD2
V: TRBV7-2
DNA: TGTGCCAGCAGCTTCCTTAGCGAGGGGAGGGACAATGAGCAGTTCTTC
CDR3: CASSFLSEGRDNEQFF

length: 14
J: TRBJ1-3
size: NA
D: NA
V: TRBV27
DNA: TGTGCCAGCAGTACCCGCGGGCCTGGAAACACCATATATTTT
CDR3: CASSTRGPGNTIYF

length: 15
J: TRBJ2-1
size: NA
D: TRBD2
V: TRBV27
DNA: TGTGCCAGCAGTTTAGGGACTAGCGGCTACAATGAGCAGTTCTTC
CDR3: CASSLGTSGYNEQFF

length: 14
J: TRBJ1-1
size: NA
D: TRBD1
V: TRBV5-6
DNA: TGTGCCAGCAGCTCGGACAGGGTGCGGACTGAAGCTTTCTTT
CDR3: CASSSDRVRTEAFF

length: 13
J: TRBJ2-5
size: NA
D: NA
V: TRBV10-3
DNA: TGTGCCATCACTCCACTAGGGAGCCAGACCCAGTACTTC
CDR3: CAITPLGSQTQYF

length: 15
J: TRBJ2-3
size: NA
D: NA
V: TRBV6-5
DNA: TGTGCCAGCAGTTACAACCCGTATAGCACAGATACGCAGTATTTT
CDR3: CASSYNPYSTDTQYF

length: 18
J: TRBJ2-4
size: NA
D: NA
V: TRBV7-9
DNA: TGTGCCAGCAGCTCCAACCACCCATCGGCTATAGCCAAAAACATTCAGTACTTC
CDR3: CASSSNHPSAIAKNIQYF

length: 14
J: TRBJ2-7
size: once
D: NA
V: TRBV13
DNA: TGTGCCAGCAGCTTACCAGGGTTGTCCGGCGAGCAGTACTTC
CDR3: CASSLPGLSGEQYF

length: 15
J: TRBJ2-1
size: NA
D: TRBD2
V: TRBV5-4
DNA: TGTGCCAGCAGCTTGGGGACTAGCGGGAGTTTTGAGCAGTTCTTC
CDR3: CASSLGTSGSFEQFF

length: 17
J: TRBJ2-3
size: few
D: NA
V: TRBV7-6
DNA: TGTGCCAGCAGCTTACTCTTTAAAGGACCCGACACAGATACGCAGTATTTT
CDR3: CASSLLFKGPDTDTQYF

length: 15
J: TRBJ1-5
size: NA
D: TRBD1
V: TRBV2
DNA: TGTGCCAGCAGCATGGACAGGGAAAGGGTCCAGCCCCAGCATTTT
CDR3: CASSMDRERVQPQHF

length: 11
J: TRBJ2-7
size: NA
D: NA
V: TRBV4-1
DNA: TGCGCCAGCAGCCAAGCCTACGAGCAGTACTTC
CDR3: CASSQAYEQYF

length: 12
J: TRBJ2-7
size: NA
D: TRBD1
V: TRBV5-6
DNA: TGTGCCAGCAGTGAAGGGGGCTTTTTGCAGTACTTC
CDR3: CASSEGGFLQYF

length: 13
J: TRBJ1-1
size: NA
D: NA
V: TRBV27
DNA: TGTGCCAGCAGCTCCGGGACGAACACTGAAGCTTTCTTT
CDR3: CASSSGTNTEAFF

length: 15
J: TRBJ2-1
size: medium-sized
D: TRBD1
V: TRBV15
DNA: TGTGCCACCAGCAGTGGACAGGGAACCTACAATGAGCAGTTCTTC
CDR3: CATSSGQGTYNEQFF

length: 14
J: TRBJ2-1
size: NA
D: TRBD2
V: TRBV10-3
DNA: TGTGCCATCAGTGAGCCCAGCGGGAGTAGTGAGCAGTTCTTC
CDR3: CAISEPSGSSEQFF

length: 11
J: TRBJ2-7
size: NA
D: NA
V: TRBV20-1
DNA: TGCAGTGTTAAGGACCGCTACGAGCAGTACTTC
CDR3: CSVKDRYEQYF

length: 16
J: TRBJ2-1
size: NA
D: NA
V: TRBV6-1
DNA: TGTGCCAGCAGTGAACTGTGGGACTTAAGTTCCAATGAGCAGTTCTTC
CDR3: CASSELWDLSSNEQFF

length: 14
J: TRBJ1-5
size: NA
D: NA
V: TRBV5-6
DNA: TGTGCCAGCAGTGGCGGACAGTTAGATCAGCCCCAGCATTTT
CDR3: CASSGGQLDQPQHF

length: 15
J: TRBJ1-1
size: NA
D: NA
V: TRBV7-6
DNA: TGTGCCAGCAGCCTTACCACAGTTATGAACACTGAAGCTTTCTTT
CDR3: CASSLTTVMNTEAFF

length: 15
J: TRBJ2-7
size: NA
D: NA
V: TRBV7-3
DNA: TGTGCCAGCAGCTTATACCGAGACAGCTCCTACGAGCAGTACTTC
CDR3: CASSLYRDSSYEQYF

length: 13
J: TRBJ1-5
size: few
D: NA
V: TRBV6-6
DNA: TGTGCCAGCATATCGGCCTTCGGTCAGCCCCAGCATTTT
CDR3: CASISAFGQPQHF

length: 17
J: TRBJ2-7
size: NA
D: TRBD2
V: TRBV9
DNA: TGTGCCAGCAGCGAGACCGGGACTAGCGGTCCCGCCTACGAGCAGTACTTC
CDR3: CASSETGTSGPAYEQYF

length: 16
J: TRBJ2-2
size: NA
D: TRBD2
V: TRBV10-3
DNA: TGTGCCATCAGTGGCCGGGGGGGCCAATGGACCGGGGAGCTGTTTTTT
CDR3: CAISGRGGQWTGELFF

length: 16
J: TRBJ2-2
size: NA
D: TRBD2
V: TRBV11-2
DNA: TGTGCCAGCAGTACCCTAGCGGGAGACGGCACCGGGGAGCTGTTTTTT
CDR3: CASSTLAGDGTGELFF

length: 17
J: TRBJ2-1
size: NA
D: TRBD2
V: TRBV10-1
DNA: TGCGCCAGCAGTGCTTCTTCCGGGACTAGCGGATACAATGAGCAGTTCTTC
CDR3: CASSASSGTSGYNEQFF

length: 15
J: TRBJ1-2
size: NA
D: TRBD1
V: TRBV4-1
DNA: TGCGCCAGCAGCCAGAGGGACAGGGAAAACTATGGCTACACCTTC
CDR3: CASSQRDRENYGYTF

length: 15
J: TRBJ2-1
size: NA
D: NA
V: TRBV9
DNA: TGTGCCAGCAGCATCGGTGGGGGATGGGGCAATGAGCAGTTCTTC
CDR3: CASSIGGGWGNEQFF

length: 15
J: TRBJ1-3
size: few
D: NA
V: TRBV4-1
DNA: TGCGCCAGCAGCGTTCTCAGGGGAGGTGGAAACACCATATATTTT
CDR3: CASSVLRGGGNTIYF

length: 16
J: TRBJ2-5
size: NA
D: TRBD2
V: TRBV2
DNA: TGTGCCAGCAGTGAAGCGGGCGGGACTAGGCAAGAGACCCAGTACTTC
CDR3: CASSEAGGTRQETQYF

length: 14
J: TRBJ2-7
size: NA
D: NA
V: TRBV6-6
DNA: TGTGCCAGCAGTTACGGAGGGGCCAGCTACGAGCAGTACTTC
CDR3: CASSYGGASYEQYF

length: 15
J: TRBJ1-3
size: NA
D: TRBD1
V: TRBV7-9
DNA: TGTGCCAGCAGCCGACAGGGTATCAAGCGGAACACCATATATTTT
CDR3: CASSRQGIKRNTIYF

length: 16
J: TRBJ2-5
size: NA
D: NA
V: TRBV5-1
DNA: TGCGCCAGCAGCCGGGGGGACAGTCTTTCACGGGAGACCCAGTACTTC
CDR3: CASSRGDSLSRETQYF

length: 15
J: TRBJ2-5
size: NA
D: NA
V: TRBV7-9
DNA: TGTGCCAGCAGCTTTGAGCTAGACGACCCAGAGACCCAGTACTTC
CDR3: CASSFELDDPETQYF

length: 15
J: TRBJ1-4
size: once
D: NA
V: TRBV5-5
DNA: TGTGCCAGCAGCGACCCGCGGGGAACTAATGAAAAACTGTTTTTT
CDR3: CASSDPRGTNEKLFF

length: 11
J: TRBJ2-7
size: NA
D: NA
V: TRBV5-1
DNA: TGCGCCAGCAGCCAAGAGGGGGAGCAGTACTTC
CDR3: CASSQEGEQYF

length: 15
J: TRBJ2-1
size: NA
D: TRBD1
V: TRBV30
DNA: TGTGCCTGGAGTGGGGACAGGGGGCTTAACAATGAGCAGTTCTTC
CDR3: CAWSGDRGLNNEQFF

length: 15
J: TRBJ2-1
size: NA
D: TRBD2
V: TRBV9
DNA: TGTGCCAGCAGCGTAGAACTAGCGATCTACAATGAGCAGTTCTTC
CDR3: CASSVELAIYNEQFF

length: 16
J: TRBJ2-6
size: few
D: NA
V: TRBV5-6
DNA: TGTGCCAGCAGCTTGGGCAGGCCCTCTGGGGCCAACGTCCTGACTTTC
CDR3: CASSLGRPSGANVLTF

length: 13
J: TRBJ2-1
size: NA
D: NA
V: TRBV5-4
DNA: TGTGCCAGCAGCTTGCGGGAAGCAGATGAGCAGTTCTTC
CDR3: CASSLREADEQFF

length: 13
J: TRBJ2-7
size: once
D: NA
V: TRBV2
DNA: TGTGCCAGCAGTGCTTGGGGGAGTTACGAGCAGTACTTC
CDR3: CASSAWGSYEQYF

length: 12
J: TRBJ2-5
size: NA
D: NA
V: TRBV4-1
DNA: TGCGCCAGCAGCCAAGCTGAGTCTACCCAGTACTTC
CDR3: CASSQAESTQYF

length: 12
J: TRBJ2-7
size: NA
D: NA
V: TRBV2
DNA: TGTGCCAGCAGTGTTAGGTCCTACGAGCAGTACTTC
CDR3: CASSVRSYEQYF

length: 13
J: TRBJ1-2
size: NA
D: TRBD1
V: TRBV6-5
DNA: TGTGCCACCTCAGGGGGCGAGGGCTATGGCTACACCTTC
CDR3: CATSGGEGYGYTF

length: 11
J: TRBJ2-7
size: NA
D: NA
V: TRBV7-8
DNA: TGTGCCAGCAGCTTAGCGACCGAGCAGTACTTC
CDR3: CASSLATEQYF